A selection of T cell receptor beta chains follows, all from one sample in a study of identifying expanded T cells in peripheral blood. The method was immunoSEQ multiplex PCR; TCRdb's version includes in-frame clones alone and lacks a portion of them. The table has 100,000 to 150,000 clones, 65% to 90% seen once. The sequenced material came from blood. These TCRs come from a person aged 18 to 69 in good health. The CDR3 runs from the conserved cysteine through the conserved F or W. Where a row states a size, it is once, few, many or the class of an expanded clone; other rows omit it.

J,size,V,CDR3
TRBJ1-1,NA,TRBV7-2,CASSLDYGNEAFF
TRBJ2-7,NA,TRBV19,CASSLGGTSGAYEQYF
TRBJ2-3,NA,TRBV28,CASMAWGGAKDTQYF
TRBJ2-1,NA,TRBV6-6,CASTQYRGHNEQFF
TRBJ2-7,NA,TRBV11-2,CASSFGTSSSYEQYF
TRBJ2-2,NA,TRBV7-2,CASSLAIPGAGGTGELFF
TRBJ2-6,NA,TRBV7-9,CASSESTLSGANVLTF
TRBJ1-1,NA,TRBV19,CASTLGGRNTEAFF
TRBJ2-3,NA,TRBV13,CASSQRLAGGFGYTDTQYF
TRBJ2-3,NA,TRBV5-5,CASSRPSGGADTQYF
TRBJ2-4,NA,TRBV28,CASIDRAKNIQYF
TRBJ2-7,NA,TRBV5-1,CASSLGTGTGGYEQYF
TRBJ2-1,NA,TRBV2,CASSHGAPQYSYNEQFF
TRBJ2-1,NA,TRBV9,CASSDGTISYNEQFF
TRBJ2-7,NA,TRBV20-1,CSARVRGEQYF
TRBJ2-7,NA,TRBV6-5,CASGSSYEQYF
TRBJ1-3,NA,TRBV7-6,CASSQGSLTGNTIYF
TRBJ2-2,few,TRBV4-1,CASSQGFRGSTGELFF